This TCR beta chain came from a study of cytotoxic CD8 clonotypes in ibrutinib-treated CLL. V was clipped by 5 bases and J by 0 bases; unmatched bases: 6. This CDR3 has 17 amino acids. CDR1 and CDR2 (germline): SGHVS, FNYEAQ. Concerning this clone itself: Its matching antigen is unknown.

The repertoire was sequenced with immunoSEQ multiplex PCR; TCRdb's copy has only in-frame clones and lacks some. Of roughly 53,000 clones detected, 54% appear once; the ten largest clones hold more than 20%. Cryopreserved PBMCs were the source of roughly 2 micrograms of genomic DNA, which went to TCR beta libraries. Broader study findings: Exceeding age-matched healthy donors, baseline clonality also tracked the counts of circulating CD8+ T cells. Clonality was elevated at ibrutinib response and had returned toward baseline at progression.

The chain combines TRBV7-6 with TRBJ2-6; 8 bases map to TRBD1. The sequencing here drew on PBMCs, taken at disease progression, from a patient treated with ibrutinib. This TCR was sampled from a human donor with chronic lymphocytic leukemia. The CDR3 sequence is CASSLRGPSSGANVLTF. The CDR3, as DNA: TGTGCCAGCAGCCTCAGGGGGCCTAGCTCTGGGGCCAACGTCCTGACTTTC.